A single count supports the clone carrying this T cell receptor (beta chain). The authors divided CD4+ cells into CD45RA+ naive and CD45RA-negative memory subsets. Using immunoSEQ multiplex PCR, the repertoire was profiled, and TCRdb retains in-frame clones only, with some absent. The sample records about 1.5 million clones, nearly 99% being singletons. These data come from a study of shared clonotypes between healthy human individuals. CDR1 and CDR2 from the germline V gene are SEHNR and FQNEAQ (reference sequence). This CDR3 comprises 15 residues. Trimming cost V 2 bases and J 0 bases, with 9 bases left between them.

The genes are TRBV7-9 and TRBJ2-3; D remains unclear. Sequences were obtained from naive CD4+ T cells sorted from blood. Subset here: CD45RA+ positively selected. The receptor comes from a young man in good health. The CDR3 sequence is CASSLKAASTDTQYF. The CDR3 DNA is TGTGCCAGCAGCTTAAAGGCGGCTAGCACAGATACGCAGTATTTT.